This T cell receptor beta chain was sequenced for a study of regulatory T cells in long-lasting Graves disease. Findings and limits, study-wide: Persistent-disease Graves' patients showed less TCR diversity than new cases. Having only a small sample size may have limited accuracy.

To make TCR beta libraries, researchers used iRepertoire HTBI primers and Arm-PCR of CDR3 regions. TCRdb ran MiXCR on the multiplex PCR reads and lists one entry per CDR3 protein. Among approximately 300,000 distinct CDR3 sequences listed, approximately 20% were seen once. This clonotype was recorded many times. Its antigen is undetermined. V gave up 1 base and J gave up 9 bases, with 10 bases separating them. The length of the CDR3 is 13 residues. CDR1 and CDR2 (germline): SGHTA, FQGTGA. Described time point: newly diagnosed GD, antithyroid drugs for less than 3 months. The TCR library was made from RNA extracted from PBMCs. Those enrolled as patients came out of an endocrinology department in Xi'an, China.

The chain joins TRBV7-3 to TRBJ2-1; tentatively, D is TRBD2 (5 bases). The sequence derives from a female donor with Graves disease. The sequencing used peripheral blood mononuclear cells (PBMCs), collected at new diagnosis, from a patient treated with antithyroid drugs. CDR3 in amino acids: CASSLREFSEQFF. The CDR3 DNA is TGTGCCAGCAGCTTAAGGGAGTTCAGTGAGCAGTTCTTC.